This TCR beta chain appears in the sequencing data of a study of T cells in Graves' hyperthyroidism and ophthalmopathy. Hyperthyroidism, newly diagnosed and lasting under 2 months, affected patients aged 18 to 65. Lactation, pregnancy, other autoimmune disease or uncontrolled infection led to exclusion of patients. Thyroid ultrasound, orbital computed tomography, clinical symptoms, and serum thyroxine and TRAb underpinned diagnoses. The germline gives CDR1 PRHDT, CDR2 FYEKMQ (reference sequence). The CDR3 runs 16 residues. The V gene end was trimmed by 0 bases and the J gene end by 4 bases; junction bases not matched to a gene: 4. RNA transcripts served as the template for amplifying TCR beta CDR3 regions. A first-round RT-PCR of the TCR CDR3 used the HTBI primer set. TCRdb fed the multiplex PCR reads into MiXCR, producing one record per CDR3 protein. The sample shows a few hundred thousand distinct CDR3 sequences, approximately 12% of them seen only once.

Study findings and constraints: Most thyroid-expanded clonotypes above 0.001 were also found in blood.

On this clonotype itself: Its antigen is undetermined.

The clonotype comes from a young man with Graves' hyperthyroidism that later progressed to Graves' ophthalmopathy. What was sequenced was blood. The chain joins TRBV13 to TRBJ1-2, with 11 bases fitting TRBD1. The CDR3 sequence: CASSLGGQGASYGYTF. CDR3 DNA sequence: TGTGCCAGCAGCTTAGGAGGACAGGGGGCATCCTATGGCTACACCTTC.